The TCR beta chain under discussion was sequenced for a study of control samples from healthy donors and cancer patients. Sequenced by immunoSEQ multiplex PCR; TCRdb stores in-frame clones only, minus some. Among approximately 190,000 clones listed, over 80% were seen once. Trimming shortened V by 3 bases and J by 6 bases, and 12 bases separated the two germline ends. The length of the CDR3 is 14 residues. Germline CDR1 SGHNT, CDR2 YENEEA. The chain employs TRBV11-3 and TRBJ2-1; maybe TRBD2 (5 bases). The specimen was blood. The origin of this receptor is a man under 40 in good health. The CDR3 is CASSFGDFPNEQFF. Here the CDR3 DNA reads TGTGCCAGCAGCTTCGGGGATTTTCCCAATGAGCAGTTCTTC.